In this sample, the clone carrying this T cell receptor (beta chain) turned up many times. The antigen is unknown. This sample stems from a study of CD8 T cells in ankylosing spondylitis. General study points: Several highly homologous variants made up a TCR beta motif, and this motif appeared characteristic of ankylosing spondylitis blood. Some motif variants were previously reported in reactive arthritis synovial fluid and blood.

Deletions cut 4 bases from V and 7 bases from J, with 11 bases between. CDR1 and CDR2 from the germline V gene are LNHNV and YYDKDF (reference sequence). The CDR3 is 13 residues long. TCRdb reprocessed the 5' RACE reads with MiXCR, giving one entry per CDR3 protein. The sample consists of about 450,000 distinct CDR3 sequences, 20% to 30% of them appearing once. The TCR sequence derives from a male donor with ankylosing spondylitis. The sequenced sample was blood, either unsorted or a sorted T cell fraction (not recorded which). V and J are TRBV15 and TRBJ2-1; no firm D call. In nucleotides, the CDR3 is TGTGCCACCAGCACCCTTCAACGAAATGAGCAGTTCTTC. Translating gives CATSTLQRNEQFF.